Below, 21 T cell receptor beta chains from the same sample are listed, as sequenced in a study of a mutant IDH1 vaccine in newly diagnosed glioma. For these TCRs, the target antigens are not known. Time point reported: week 47, end of study. What each vaccine dose contained was 300 ug of mutant IDH1 20-mer peptide, accompanied by topical imiquimod. TCRdb's table, derived via immunoSEQ multiplex PCR, lists solely in-frame clones and lacks some. The top ten clones hold 4% to 5.5% of a sample with tens of thousands of clones, approximately 80% of them seen once. Sample: PBMCs, taken from a glioma patient whose treatment included an IDH1 peptide vaccine. These receptors were collected from a middle-aged man with glioma.

V and J are TRBV2 and TRBJ1-2; D possibly corresponds to TRBD1 (5 bases). V was clipped by 6 bases and J by 4 bases, with 18 bases between them. Germline-derived CDR1 and CDR2 are SNHLY and FYNNEI. This CDR3 spans 15 amino acids. The DNA of the CDR3 is TGTGCCAGCAGGATCACGGGGGAAAAGACCTATGGCTACACCTTC. Amino acids: CASRITGEKTYGYTF.

V gene TRBV15 combines with J gene TRBJ2-4; D is possibly TRBD1 or TRBD2 (5 bases each). CDR1 is LNHNV, CDR2 YYDKDF, per germline (reference sequence). This CDR3 is 18 amino acids long. V was shortened by 5 bases and J by 0 bases, with 20 bases between the two germline ends. CDR3 nucleotide sequence: TGTGCCACCAGCGGGACGATATTGGCGGGTATAGCCAAAAACATTCAGTACTTC. Amino acid sequence: CATSGTILAGIAKNIQYF.

This chain links TRBV25-1 with TRBJ1-6; D is unresolved. Germline CDR1 MGHDK, CDR2 SYGVNS. V was pared by 7 bases and J by 0 bases, with 7 bases between. CDR3 size: 14 residues. The CDR3 is CASTGSSYNSPLHF. In nucleotides, the CDR3 is TGTGCCAGCACGGGGAGCTCCTATAATTCACCCCTCCACTTT. The complete variable domain, with remaining parts taken from reference TRBV25-1 and TRBJ1-6, reads EADIYQTPRYLVIGTGKKITLECSQTMGHDKMYWYQQDPGMELHLIHYSYGVNSTEKGDLSSESTVSRIRTEHFPLTLESARPSHTSQYLCASTGSSYNSPLHFGNGTRLTVT.

The gene calls are TRBV6-6 and TRBJ2-3; D not certain. The CDR3 totals 16 residues. Germline CDR1 reads MNHNY; CDR2 reads SVGAGI (reference sequence). The ends were cut back, 6 bases at V and 3 bases at J, with 19 bases in the middle. CDR3 loop: CASSPKGLGRTDTQYF. The CDR3 DNA sequence: TGTGCCAGCAGCCCCAAGGGATTGGGAAGGACAGATACGCAGTATTTT.

The chain joins TRBV6-1 to TRBJ1-1, with D unresolved. The germline V gene has CDR1 MNHNS and CDR2 SASEGT. The germline V and J ends were trimmed by 3 bases and 4 bases, with 9 bases remaining between them. The length of the CDR3 is 13 residues. This chain's CDR3 is CASSEEQTTEAFF. CDR3 nucleotide sequence: TGTGCCAGCAGTGAGGAACAGACCACTGAAGCTTTCTTT.

V gene TRBV6-5 combines with J gene TRBJ1-5, with D perhaps matching TRBD1 (5 bases). The V gene's germline CDR1 is MNHEY and CDR2 SVGAGI. The V end was cut by 0 bases, the J end by 6 bases, with 12 bases between. This CDR3 spans 15 amino acids. The CDR3 reads CASSYSGMGRQPQHF. Here the CDR3 DNA reads TGTGCCAGCAGTTACTCCGGTATGGGGCGTCAGCCCCAGCATTTT.

CDR3 loop: CASSYSGQKTNSPLHF. As DNA, the CDR3 is TGTGCCAGCAGTTACTCGGGACAGAAAACTAATTCACCCCTCCACTTT. The chain has TRBV6-5 and TRBJ1-6; 7 bases are shared with TRBD1. There are 16 residues in the CDR3. The ends lost 0 bases at V and 6 bases at J; junction bases unmatched: 5. In germline, CDR1 is MNHEY, CDR2 SVGAGI.

The chain recombines TRBV30 with TRBJ1-1; a possible D gene is TRBD1 (6 bases). Trimming took off 2 bases at V and 0 bases at J, with 13 bases between the two ends. CDR1 and CDR2 from the germline V gene are GTSNPN and SVGIG (reference sequence). The CDR3 runs to 15 residues. CDR3 amino acids: CAWSLWGPLNTEAFF. Written as DNA, the CDR3 is TGTGCCTGGAGTCTGTGGGGGCCCCTGAACACTGAAGCTTTCTTT.

This chain uses TRBV4-3 with TRBJ1-2; D gene ambiguous. Per germline, CDR1 LGHNA and CDR2 YSLEER. V lost 1 base, J lost 4 bases, and 16 bases lay in between. The CDR3 is 16 residues long. In DNA, the CDR3 is TGCGCCAGCAGCCAAGGACCTGGGAGTGGCGGCTATGGCTACACCTTC. Protein sequence: CASSQGPGSGGYGYTF.

The chain uses TRBV6-1 and TRBJ2-3; 7 positions agree with TRBD2. CDR3 length: 14 amino acids. V gave up 6 bases and J gave up 4 bases; unmatched junction bases: 7. The germline CDR1 and CDR2 sequences are MNHNS and SASEGT. Written as DNA, the CDR3 is TGTGCCAGCAGCTGGGGGGGGGAAGCAGATACGCAGTATTTT. It encodes CASSWGGEADTQYF.

The chain recombines TRBV6-1 with TRBJ2-7, with no clear D. The CDR3 runs to 11 residues. CDR1 is MNHNS and CDR2 is SASEGT in the germline V gene. Trimming removed 6 bases at V and 4 bases at J, with 7 bases between. CDR3 residues: CASSLGYEQYF. DNA for the CDR3: TGTGCCAGCAGCTTAGGATACGAGCAGTACTTC.

In this sample, this clone is large. The chain recombines TRBV7-6 with TRBJ1-3, with 9 bases matching TRBD1. The CDR3 extends over 16 amino acids. The V gene end was trimmed by 4 bases and the J gene end by 5 bases; junction bases not matched to a gene: 9. From germline, CDR1 is SGHVS and CDR2 FNYEAQ. CDR3: CASSSSRDRDRNTIYF. CDR3 sequence (DNA): TGTGCCAGCAGCTCGAGCCGGGACAGGGACAGAAACACCATATATTTT.

The table lists this clone with a few counts. This rearrangement joins TRBV2 to TRBJ1-5; D uncertain. Trimming cost V 3 bases and J 9 bases, with 15 bases left between them. The CDR3 covers 14 residues. The V gene's germline CDR1 is SNHLY and CDR2 FYNNEI. The CDR3 DNA reads as TGTGCCAGCAGTGATAAGCGGGGTGACTGGCCCCAGCATTTT. This codes for CASSDKRGDWPQHF.

V is TRBV7-9 and J is TRBJ1-1; D unresolved. Germline lookup yields CDR1 SEHNR and CDR2 FQNEAQ (reference sequence). V dropped 2 bases and J dropped 1 base, with 5 bases sitting between them. The CDR3 is 13 amino acids. The CDR3 coding sequence is TGTGCCAGCAGCTTATTTTCGAACACTGAAGCTTTCTTT. It yields the protein CASSLFSNTEAFF.

The chain has TRBV6-5 and TRBJ2-3; 8 bases map to TRBD1. V gave up 2 bases and J gave up 6 bases; unmatched junction bases: 1. The germline gives CDR1 MNHEY, CDR2 SVGAGI. This CDR3 is built from 13 residues. CDR3 DNA: TGTGCCAGCAGTTACGCAGGGGGCGATACGCAGTATTTT. This sequence encodes CASSYAGGDTQYF.

The chain is built from TRBV5-1 and TRBJ1-1; the D is unclear. Germline V gene sequence: CDR1 SGHRS, CDR2 YFSETQ. CDR3 size: 13 residues. The ends were cut back, 0 bases at V and 4 bases at J, with 7 bases in the middle. The CDR3 reads CASSLGASTEAFF. The CDR3 DNA is TGCGCCAGCAGCTTGGGGGCGAGCACTGAAGCTTTCTTT. Supplemented by reference TRBV5-1 and TRBJ1-1, the full variable domain reads KAGVTQTPRYLIKTRGQQVTLSCSPISGHRSVSWYQQTPGQGLQFLFEYFSETQRNKGNFPGRFSGRQFSNSRSEMNVSTLELGDSALYLCASSLGASTEAFFGQGTRLTVV.

The rearrangement joins TRBV13 to TRBJ1-2; 7 bases match TRBD1. V trimming: 3 bases; J trimming: 6 bases; junction bases outside the gene matches: 7. The germline V gene encodes CDR1 PRHDT and CDR2 FYEKMQ (reference sequence). The CDR3 length is 14 residues. CDR3 sequence (DNA): TGTGCCAGCAGCTTCGGTGACAGGGTTGATGGCTACACCTTC. Translating gives CASSFGDRVDGYTF.

This clone was seen more than once but under ten times. The V gene is TRBV5-1, the J gene TRBJ2-2; no clear D. The germline V gene has CDR1 SGHRS and CDR2 YFSETQ. This CDR3 region has 15 residues. V lost 0 bases, J lost 1 base, and 7 bases lay in between. CDR3 bases: TGCGCCAGCAGCTTGGGCAGCATGAACACCGGGGAGCTGTTTTTT. This sequence encodes CASSLGSMNTGELFF.

V is TRBV4-3 and J is TRBJ2-7; a weak D match, TRBD2 (6 bases). Germline V gene data show CDR1 as LGHNA and CDR2 as YSLEER. Trimming took 3 bases from V and 1 from J, leaving 19 bases between them. This CDR3 has 17 residues. In DNA, the CDR3 is TGCGCCAGCAGCCAGGCCGTGGGGGGTACTGGGTCCTACGAGCAGTACTTC. Encoded protein: CASSQAVGGTGSYEQYF.

The gene calls are TRBV30 and TRBJ1-1; no firm D call. This CDR3 is built from 13 residues. The V end lost 1 base, the J end lost 0 bases, and 6 bases lay between the germline ends. CDR1 is GTSNPN, CDR2 SVGIG, per germline (reference sequence). The CDR3 here is CAWSDGVNTEAFF. The CDR3 DNA is TGTGCCTGGAGTGATGGGGTGAACACTGAAGCTTTCTTT.

V gene TRBV5-4 combines with J gene TRBJ2-1; tentative D call: TRBD2 (6 bases). Germline V gene lookup returns CDR1 SGHNT and CDR2 YYREEE (reference sequence). The CDR3 runs to 15 residues. Trimming pared 1 base from V and 4 bases from J, leaving 12 bases between. CDR3 DNA sequence: TGTGCCAGCAGCTTGCCGGGAGCCGTTTACAATGAGCAGTTCTTC. Its translation: CASSLPGAVYNEQFF.